This T cell receptor beta chain was identified in a study of OX40 agonist ivuxolimab in advanced cancers. Study-level results: Certain nonresponders additionally had low normalized T-cell clonal expansion. Dosing at 0.1 to 3.0 mg/kg was accompanied by clonal expansion of CD4+ and CD8+ blood T cells by week 6.

The CDR3 extends over 17 amino acids. Trimming took 2 bases from V and 0 from J; bases not matched to a gene: 3. Per the germline V gene, CDR1 is SGHRS and CDR2 is YFSETQ. Sequencing used immunoSEQ multiplex PCR; TCRdb keeps in-frame clones, though not all of them. The repertoire holds under 150,000 clones, with roughly 91% as singletons. Notes on this clone: The antigen is undetermined.

This material consisted of CD4+ or CD8+ T cells sorted from blood, taken in a trial of the OX40 agonist ivuxolimab. This rearrangement joins TRBV5-1 to TRBJ1-6; 9 bases agree with TRBD1. This TCR was sampled from an adult with an advanced solid tumor such as melanoma, head and neck, liver or kidney cancer. CDR3 protein: CASSFDRGSSYNSPLHF. The CDR3 DNA is TGCGCCAGCAGCTTTGACAGGGGGAGCTCCTATAATTCACCCCTCCACTTT.